The clone carrying this T cell receptor beta chain was seen ten or more times. Its antigen is not known. V was trimmed by 0 bases and J by 7 bases, leaving 16 bases between them. This CDR3 is 16 amino acids long. CDR1 and CDR2 from the germline V gene are MGHRA and YSYEKL. This entry belongs to a study of breast tumors, draining lymph nodes, adjacent tissues. Breast cancer patients provided tissue from their axillary draining lymph nodes. Study-level results: Most tumor T cells seemingly derive from lymph node, then expand in tumor.

TCRdb ran MiXCR on the multiplex PCR reads and lists one entry per CDR3 protein. The profile shows about 270,000 distinct CDR3 sequences, around 31% of them singletons. The sequencing input was axillary lymph node tissue. The TCR originated in a female donor with breast cancer. Some clones in this sample may be carry-over from other donors' samples. This chain joins TRBV4-1 and TRBJ2-1; D ambiguous. The DNA of the CDR3 is TGCGCCAGCAGCCAAGACAGGAGCTCCGCCGGTAATGAGCAGTTCTTC. Amino acids: CASSQDRSSAGNEQFF.